A few counts support the clone carrying this TCR beta chain. Its antigen remains unidentified. This record comes from a study of beta chain features in type 1 diabetes. Study-level information: Examination covered around 98 million sorted cells spanning all samples. Notes on the study in general: A moderate, significant TCRB CDR3 shortening appeared in type 1 diabetes across four CD4+ subsets. A pattern of fewer insertions and more deletions at VDJ junctions was seen in type 1 diabetes patients.

Reverse transcription of all isolated RNA meant that expressed TCRB transcripts were sequenced. Using immunoSEQ multiplex PCR, the repertoire was profiled, and TCRdb retains in-frame clones only, with some absent. The top ten hold about 0.02% of the sample, which has about 240,000 clones, around 13% seen once. Germline V gene data show CDR1 as SGHRS and CDR2 as YFSETQ. The CDR3 runs to 13 residues. This TCR was sampled from a man aged 25-45 years with type 1 diabetes. The rearrangement uses TRBV5-1 and TRBJ2-5; D is undetermined. The tail of the sequence fits TRBJ2-7 better, so the J call may be wrong. Sequenced: naive CD4+ T cells from blood. CDR3: CASSSRGAYEQYF. DNA of the CDR3: TGCGCCAGCAGCTCCCGAGGCGCTTACGAGCAGTACTTC.